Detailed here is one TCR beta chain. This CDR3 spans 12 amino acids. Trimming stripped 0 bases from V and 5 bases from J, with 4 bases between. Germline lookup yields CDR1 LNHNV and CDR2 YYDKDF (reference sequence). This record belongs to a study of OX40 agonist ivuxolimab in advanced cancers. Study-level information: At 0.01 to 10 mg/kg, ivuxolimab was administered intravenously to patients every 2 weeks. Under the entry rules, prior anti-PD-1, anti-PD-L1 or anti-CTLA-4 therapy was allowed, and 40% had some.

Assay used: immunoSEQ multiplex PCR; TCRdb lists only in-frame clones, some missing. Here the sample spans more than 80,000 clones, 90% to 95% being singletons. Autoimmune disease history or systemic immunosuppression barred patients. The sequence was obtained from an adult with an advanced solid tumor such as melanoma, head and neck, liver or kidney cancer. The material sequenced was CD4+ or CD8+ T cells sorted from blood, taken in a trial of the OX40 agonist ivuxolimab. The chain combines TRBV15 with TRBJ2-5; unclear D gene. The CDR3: CATSRDPETQYF. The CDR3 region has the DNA TGTGCCACCAGCAGAGATCCCGAGACCCAGTACTTC.